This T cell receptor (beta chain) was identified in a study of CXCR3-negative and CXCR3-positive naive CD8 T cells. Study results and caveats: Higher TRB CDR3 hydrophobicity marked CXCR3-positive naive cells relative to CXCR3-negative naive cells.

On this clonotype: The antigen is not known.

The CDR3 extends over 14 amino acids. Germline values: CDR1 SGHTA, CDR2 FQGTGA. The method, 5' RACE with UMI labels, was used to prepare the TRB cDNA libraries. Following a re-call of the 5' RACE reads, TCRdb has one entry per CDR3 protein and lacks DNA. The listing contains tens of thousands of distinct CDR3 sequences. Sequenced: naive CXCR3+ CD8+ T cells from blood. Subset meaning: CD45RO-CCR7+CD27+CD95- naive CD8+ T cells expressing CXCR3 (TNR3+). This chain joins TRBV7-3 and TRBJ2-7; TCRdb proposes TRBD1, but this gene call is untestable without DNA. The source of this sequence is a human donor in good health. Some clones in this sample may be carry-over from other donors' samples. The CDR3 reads CASSLTSDSYEQYF.